This entry features one TCR beta chain sequence. Its target is unknown. The data stem from a study of shared clonotypes between healthy human individuals. Turning to the study itself: The cohort had a couple of women and three men, ages 18 to 49. Study results and caveats: Non-shared clonotypes were found to have lower generation probabilities than the clonotypes that were shared by all four of the sorted-subset donors. Generally, estimated richness proved larger in naive subsets than it did in memory subsets.

From germline, CDR1 is WSHSY and CDR2 SAAADI. This CDR3 region has 14 residues. V was clipped by 5 bases and J by 1 base, with 9 bases between them. Assay used: immunoSEQ multiplex PCR; TCRdb lists only in-frame clones, some missing. In the table there are some 240,000 clones, approximately 70% of which are singletons. The origin of this receptor is a young man in good health. What was sequenced was memory CD4+ T cells sorted from blood. Subset of the sample: CD45RA-negative fraction. The genes are TRBV10-2 and TRBJ1-5; maybe TRBD1 (5 bases). This chain's CDR3 is CASSWDGSNQPQHF. In DNA, the CDR3 is TGCGCCAGCAGTTGGGACGGAAGCAATCAGCCCCAGCATTTT.